A single sample gave rise to the 4 T cell receptor beta chains below, sequenced in a study of T cells in women clearing cervical HPV infection. The table came from immunoSEQ multiplex PCR; TCRdb's copy has only in-frame clones and leaves some out. The sample totals about 33,000 clones; its top ten clones hold 7.8%. Sequencing was performed on blood buffy coat. The receptors were gathered from a woman aged 18-70 years with a cervical HPV16 infection that either progressed to CIN3+ or cleared (not recorded which).

Turning to this clone: Coverage ceases 3 residues before the CDR3 finishes, and the germline J gene fills in the end. This sequence joins TRBV7-2 and TRBJ1-5, with a weak D call TRBD1 (5 bases). The CDR3 extends over 13 amino acids. Per germline, CDR1 SGHTA and CDR2 FQGNSA. V was trimmed by 2 bases and J by 4 bases, leaving 6 bases between them. The CDR3 protein is CASSLTGNQPQHF. The sequenced CDR3 bases are TGTGCCAGCAGCTTAACAGGTAATCAGCCC. The full variable domain, its missing parts supplied by reference TRBV7-2 and TRBJ1-5, is GAGVSQSPSNKVTEKGKDVELRCDPISGHTALYWYRQSLGQGLEFLIYFQGNSAPDKSGLPSDRFSAERTGGSVSTLTIQRTQQEDSAVYLCASSLTGNQPQHFGDGTRLSIL.

With regard to this clone: Coverage ceases 3 residues before the CDR3 finishes, and the germline J gene fills in the end. This chain joins TRBV5-1 and TRBJ2-3; 10 positions agree with TRBD2. This CDR3 is built from 16 residues. Germline V CDR1 and CDR2: SGHRS, YFSETQ. Germline trimming cut 1 base from V and 4 bases from J; bases unmatched to any gene: 6. The CDR3 spells CASSLMVAGGPDTQYF. The CDR3 DNA, read in part, is TGCGCCAGCAGCTTGATGGTAGCGGGGGGCCCAGATACG.

Concerning this clone: With the read ending 3 residues before the CDR3 end, the germline J gene is used to fill in that end. The rearrangement uses TRBV5-4 and TRBJ1-1; 7 bases map to TRBD1. Per the germline V gene, CDR1 is SGHNT and CDR2 is YYREEE (reference sequence). J lost 2 bases, V lost 4 bases, and 8 bases had no gene match. The CDR3 has 15 amino acids. Partial CDR3 DNA: TGTGCCAGCAGCATATGGACAGGACCCAACACTGAA. This sequence encodes CASSIWTGPNTE. The full CDR3 sequence reads CASSIWTGPNTEAFF.

The CDR3 sequence is CASSIWTSGVDTQYF. The covered CDR3 bases are TGTGCCAGTAGTATATGGACTAGCGGGGTAGATACG. The chain has TRBV19 and TRBJ2-3, with 12 bases lining up with TRBD2. Read data end 3 residues before the CDR3 end; the end is taken from the germline J gene. The CDR3 is 15 amino acids. Germline V gene lookup returns CDR1 LNHDA and CDR2 SQIVND (reference sequence). Trimming removed 2 bases from V and 5 bases from J; junction bases left unmatched: 2.